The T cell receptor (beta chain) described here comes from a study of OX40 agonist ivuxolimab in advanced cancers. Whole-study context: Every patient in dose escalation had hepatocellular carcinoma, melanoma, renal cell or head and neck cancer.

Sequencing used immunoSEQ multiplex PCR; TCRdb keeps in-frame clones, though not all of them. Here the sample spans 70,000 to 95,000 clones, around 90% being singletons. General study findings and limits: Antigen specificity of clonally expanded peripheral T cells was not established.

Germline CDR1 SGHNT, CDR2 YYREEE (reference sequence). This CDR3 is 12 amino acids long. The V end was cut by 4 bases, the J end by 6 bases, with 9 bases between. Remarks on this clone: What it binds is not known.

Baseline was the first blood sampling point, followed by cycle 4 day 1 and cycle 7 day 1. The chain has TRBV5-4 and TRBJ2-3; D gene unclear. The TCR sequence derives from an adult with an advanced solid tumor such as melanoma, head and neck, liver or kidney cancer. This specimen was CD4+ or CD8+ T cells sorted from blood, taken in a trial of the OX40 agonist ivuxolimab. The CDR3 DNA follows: TGTGCCAGCAGCCTGTTCTCGGATACGCAGTATTTT. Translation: CASSLFSDTQYF.